These T cell receptor beta chains were read from a single sample in a study of blood T cell repertoires in COVID-19. The data were produced by immunoSEQ multiplex PCR, yet TCRdb's version contains in-frame clones alone and is incomplete. The repertoire consists of around 140,000 clones, with 80% to 90% occurring once and the leading ten covering about 1.7%. Material: peripheral blood. The receptors come from a woman aged 45 to 65 with acute or convalescent COVID-19. Each CDR3 is given with its conserved first and last residue. The D gene is left open where the match is weak.

V gene	CDR3 length	D gene	CDR3 protein
TRBV9	14	TRBD2	CASSAGTSTGELFF
TRBV11-2	15	NA	CASSLVLGGGNTIYF
TRBV6-6	14	NA	CAASEAVWNTEAFF
TRBV27	15	NA	CASSSSRTVKGGYTF
TRBV21-1	20	NA	CASSKTEGLAGGPLLNTQYF
TRBV9	14	NA	CASSVSAGNYGYTF
TRBV3-1/TRBV3-2	15	TRBD1	CASSQQGQLNEKLFF
TRBV9	13	TRBD1	CASSGDRVNEQFF
TRBV27	16	TRBD2	CASSPGGRLVGYEQYF
TRBV4-1	15	NA	CASSHTIQGDYGYTF